Below, 26 T cell receptor beta chains from the same sample are listed, as sequenced in a study of T cells in Graves' hyperthyroidism and ophthalmopathy. Authors of the study amplified TCR beta CDR3 regions from RNA transcripts. HTBI primers were the set used in a first-round RT-PCR of the TCR CDR3. TCRdb passed the multiplex PCR reads through MiXCR, listing each CDR3 protein once. The sample lists about 740,000 distinct CDR3 sequences; 11% to 15% were seen once. Sequenced: blood. Receptors were obtained from a woman younger than 30 with Graves' hyperthyroidism.

This clonotype was detected a few times. The rearrangement joins TRBV12-3 or TRBV12-4 to TRBJ2-2; D remains ambiguous. Trimming removed 10 bases from V and 0 bases from J, with 12 bases in between. This CDR3 contains 14 residues. The CDR3, as DNA: TGTGCCACGCAGACATACGCGAACACCGGGGAGCTGTTTTTT. Translation gives CATQTYANTGELFF.

In this sample, this clonotype turned up many times. This rearrangement joins TRBV7-8 to TRBJ2-7; tentatively, D is TRBD2 (5 bases). Germline loops: CDR1 SGHVS, CDR2 FQNEAQ. The CDR3 spans 15 residues. Trimming cost V 0 bases and J 3 bases, with 12 bases left between them. The CDR3: CASSLAWGEGYEQYF. CDR3 coding DNA: TGTGCCAGCAGCTTAGCCTGGGGAGAAGGCTACGAGCAGTACTTC.

This clonotype appeared many times. The chain joins TRBV12-3 or TRBV12-4 to TRBJ2-2, with TRBD2 identical over 14 bases. The trim removed 8 bases at V and 7 bases at J, leaving 18 bases unmatched. This CDR3 is built from 19 residues. CDR3 region: CASVPSLGTSGRMHGELFF. For the CDR3, the DNA is TGTGCCAGCGTCCCGAGCCTCGGGACTAGCGGGAGAATGCACGGGGAGCTGTTTTTT.

This clonotype was recorded many times. V usage is TRBV28 and J usage is TRBJ2-5; 10 bases agree with TRBD1. CDR1 MDHEN and CDR2 SYDVKM come from the germline V gene. Trimming took 4 bases from V and 5 from J; bases not matched to a gene: 19. CDR3 length: 19 amino acids. The CDR3 nucleotides read TGTGCCAGCAGTTCGGGGTTCCAGTTGGTGTGGGGACAGGGGGAGACCCAGTACTTC. Translation: CASSSGFQLVWGQGETQYF. The complete variable domain, with remaining parts taken from reference TRBV28 and TRBJ2-5, reads DVKVTQSSRYLVKRTGEKVFLECVQDMDHENMFWYRQDPGLGLRLIYFSYDVKMKEKGDIPEGYSVSREKKERFSLILESASTNQTSMYLCASSSGFQLVWGQGETQYFGPGTRLLVL.

The chain joins TRBV19 to TRBJ1-1, with no clear D. V was shortened by 0 bases and J by 6 bases, with 20 bases between the two germline ends. Germline CDR1 is LNHDA and CDR2 is SQIVND (reference sequence). This CDR3 region has 17 residues. The CDR3 region is CASSIETPRQAGAEAFF. CDR3 coding DNA: TGTGCCAGTAGTATAGAAACCCCCCGACAAGCAGGAGCTGAAGCTTTCTTT.

The chain uses TRBV28 and TRBJ1-5, with D hard to call. Germline V gene lookup returns CDR1 MDHEN and CDR2 SYDVKM. The germline V and J ends were trimmed by 4 bases and 5 bases, with 12 bases remaining between them. The CDR3 spans 14 residues. CDR3 coding DNA: TGTGCCAGCAGTTCAGGACCCTATGATCAGCCCCAGCATTTT. This codes for CASSSGPYDQPQHF.

This clonotype was detected ten times or more. This chain joins TRBV12-3 or TRBV12-4 and TRBJ2-1; D remains unclear. V was cut by 5 bases and J by 4 bases, with 15 bases left in between. The CDR3 is 15 amino acids. The CDR3 DNA reads as TGTGCCAGCAGTCCTATAGAGAATCAGTACAATGAGCAGTTCTTC. Translated, it gives CASSPIENQYNEQFF.

The table lists this clonotype with a few counts. V and J are TRBV9 and TRBJ2-3, with 8 bases matching TRBD2. The CDR3 extends over 17 amino acids. Looked up from germline, CDR1 is SGDLS and CDR2 is YYNGEE. The junction had 8 bases not matched to a gene; V was cut back by 2 bases and J by 0 bases. In DNA form, the CDR3 reads TGTGCCAGCAGCGTGCCCCGGGAGGGCACTAGCACAGATACGCAGTATTTT. It encodes CASSVPREGTSTDTQYF.

In this sample, this clonotype turned up many times. J is TRBJ2-1 and V is TRBV7-9; the D gene is possibly TRBD1 (6 bases). The CDR3 has 12 amino acids. The V end was cut by 4 bases, the J end by 9 bases, with 10 bases between. CDR1 and CDR2 from the germline V gene are SEHNR and FQNEAQ (reference sequence). In DNA form, the CDR3 reads TGTGCCAGCAGCTCTCAGGGGAGTGAGCAGTTCTTC. Protein: CASSSQGSEQFF.

In this sample, this clonotype turned up a few times. This rearrangement joins TRBV19 to TRBJ1-2; 10 positions agree with TRBD1. The length of the CDR3 is 14 residues. V shed 5 bases, J shed 8 bases, and the junction held 8 bases outside the gene matches. The V gene's germline CDR1 is LNHDA and CDR2 SQIVND (reference sequence). CDR3: CASSLTGGAQGYTF. Here the CDR3 DNA reads TGTGCCAGTAGTTTGACAGGGGGCGCGCAAGGCTACACCTTC.

Many counts were recorded for this clonotype. J is TRBJ1-2 and V is TRBV27; possibly TRBD1 for D (5 bases). This CDR3 spans 14 amino acids. The V and J ends lost 4 bases and 4 bases respectively, with 13 bases between them. Germline values: CDR1 MNHEY, CDR2 SMNVEV (reference sequence). CDR3 region: CASSSRASPYGYTF. The CDR3 bases are TGTGCCAGCAGTTCCAGGGCTTCGCCCTATGGCTACACCTTC.

This clonotype was seen at least ten times. The CDR3 region has the DNA TGCAGTGCTAGTCGGCTAGCGGGAGCTGTAATCTACGAGCAGTACTTC. Protein sequence: CSASRLAGAVIYEQYF. The rearrangement joins TRBV20-1 to TRBJ2-7, with 10 bases matching TRBD2. CDR1 and CDR2 (germline): DFQATT, SNEGSKA (reference sequence). CDR3 length: 16 amino acids. V lost 3 bases, J lost 3 bases, and 11 bases stayed unmatched.

In this sample, this clonotype turned up a few times. This rearrangement joins TRBV6-1 to TRBJ2-1, with a weak D call TRBD2 (6 bases). Germline assignment: CDR1 MNHNS and CDR2 SASEGT. The length of the CDR3 is 15 residues. V lost 5 bases to trimming and J lost 3 bases, with 14 bases between them. CDR3 sequence: CASSPLTGVYNEQFF. The CDR3 DNA reads as TGTGCCAGCAGTCCCCTGACGGGAGTCTACAATGAGCAGTTCTTC.

This clonotype was picked up a small number of times. The chain links TRBV15 to TRBJ1-5, with TRBD1 as a possible D gene (5 bases). Germline V CDR1 and CDR2: LNHNV, YYDKDF (reference sequence). With 11 bases removed from V and 2 bases from J, the gap between germline ends came to 10 bases. The CDR3 has 12 amino acids. The CDR3 region has the DNA TGTGCCGCGGGGACCCGCAATCAGCCCCAGCATTTT. It specifies CAAGTRNQPQHF. Based on the CDR3 plus reference TRBV15 and TRBJ1-5, the full variable domain is DAMVIQNPRYQVTQFGKPVTLSCSQTLNHNVMYWYQQKSSQAPKLLFHYYDKDFNNEADTPDNFQSRRPNTSFCFLDIRSPGLGDTAMYLCAAGTRNQPQHFGDGTRLSIL.

V and J are TRBV28 and TRBJ2-5, with TRBD2 matching 9 bases. Trimming removed 7 bases from V and 5 bases from J; junction bases left unmatched: 17. This CDR3 region has 17 residues. CDR1 and CDR2 from the germline V gene are MDHEN and SYDVKM. The CDR3 coding sequence is TGTGCCAGCACCCAGCTGCACCGGGCGGGAGGGTTGGAGACCCAGTACTTC. Translation: CASTQLHRAGGLETQYF.

This clonotype was seen at least ten times. In DNA, the CDR3 is TGCGCCAGCAGCCAAGGGACTAGCGGGAGTTCCTACAATGAGCAGTTCTTC. Translation gives CASSQGTSGSSYNEQFF. The J gene is TRBJ2-1, the V gene TRBV4-1; 13 bases line up with TRBD2. The CDR3 has 17 amino acids. Germline V gives CDR1 MGHRA, CDR2 YSYEKL. V lost 1 base and J lost 1; bases outside the gene matches: 1.

This clonotype has only a few counts. The gene calls are TRBV29-1 and TRBJ2-3; the D gene is possibly TRBD1 (6 bases). The CDR3 consists of 11 residues. Germline CDR1 is SQVTM and CDR2 is ANQGSEA. V was clipped by 7 bases and J by 9 bases, with 14 bases between them. CDR3 region: CSAPTGDTQYF. In DNA form, the CDR3 reads TGCAGCGCACCGACAGGAGACACGCAGTATTTT.

This chain joins TRBV20-1 and TRBJ2-7; TRBD2 aligns across 14 bases. Losses at the gene ends were 5 bases for V and 8 bases for J; bases not matched to a gene: 11. The CDR3 covers 15 residues. CDR1 and CDR2 from the germline V gene are DFQATT and SNEGSKA (reference sequence). The CDR3 DNA follows: TGCAGTGCTCCGGGACTAGCGGGAGAACTCTCCCAGCAGTACTTC. Protein sequence: CSAPGLAGELSQQYF.

This clonotype was counted between two and nine times. The V call is TRBV19, the J call TRBJ2-1; D is possibly TRBD1 (6 bases). Per the germline V gene, CDR1 is LNHDA and CDR2 is SQIVND (reference sequence). V was cut by 5 bases and J by 12 bases, with 14 bases left in between. The CDR3 totals 12 residues. The CDR3, as DNA: TGTGCCAGTAGTTTCGGACAGCTTGGGCAGTTCTTC. This encodes CASSFGQLGQFF.

The rearrangement joins TRBV12-3 or TRBV12-4 to TRBJ2-2, with D hard to call. The ends were cut back, 3 bases at V and 8 bases at J, with 7 bases in the middle. CDR3 length: 12 amino acids. CDR3 amino acids: CASSFGFGELFF. In nucleotides, the CDR3 is TGTGCCAGCAGTTTTGGGTTTGGGGAGCTGTTTTTT.

The CDR3 reads CASSPVLSDFSLRCSYNEQFF. The CDR3 coding sequence is TGTGCCAGCAGCCCAGTACTTTCAGACTTTTCCCTTAGGTGCTCCTACAATGAGCAGTTCTTC. V gene TRBV5-6 combines with J gene TRBJ2-1; the D is unclear. The germline V gene encodes CDR1 SGHDT and CDR2 YYEEEE. The CDR3 runs to 21 residues. Deletions cut 4 bases from V and 0 bases from J, with 29 bases between.

This clonotype was recorded many times. The chain combines TRBV7-9 with TRBJ2-7; D not certain. Germline V gene data show CDR1 as SEHNR and CDR2 as FQNEAQ (reference sequence). This CDR3 is built from 15 residues. Trimming took 5 bases from V and 3 from J, leaving 17 bases between them. The CDR3 bases are TGTGCCAGCAGCGGCGTGGCAGGCGGAGTCTACGAGCAGTACTTC. Translated, it gives CASSGVAGGVYEQYF.

The chain joins TRBV20-1 to TRBJ1-4, with 9 bases that match TRBD1. Germline CDR1 DFQATT, CDR2 SNEGSKA (reference sequence). Germline trimming cut 4 bases from V and 8 bases from J; bases unmatched to any gene: 8. The CDR3 loop spans 14 amino acids. As DNA, the CDR3 is TGCAGTGCTAAATTGACAGGGGGTAGGGAAAAACTGTTTTTT. Translating it yields CSAKLTGGREKLFF.

This clonotype has a count of ten or more. This chain connects TRBV28 to TRBJ2-1; tentative D call: TRBD2 (6 bases). The germline gives CDR1 MDHEN, CDR2 SYDVKM. Trimming took 5 bases from V and 5 from J, leaving 16 bases between them. The CDR3 covers 15 residues. CDR3 bases: TGTGCCAGCAGTCCCTTAGCGGAGATAAACAATGAGCAGTTCTTC. Protein product: CASSPLAEINNEQFF.

Ten or more counts support this clonotype. The gene calls are TRBV11-2 and TRBJ2-1; D not certain. The CDR3 runs to 15 residues. Germline V CDR1 and CDR2: SGHAT, FQNNGV. Trimming shortened V by 4 bases and J by 0 bases, and 10 bases separated the two germline ends. CDR3 residues: CASSWMFSSYNEQFF. CDR3 nucleotides: TGTGCCAGCAGCTGGATGTTTAGCTCCTACAATGAGCAGTTCTTC. The variable domain in full, completed from reference TRBV11-2 and TRBJ2-1, reads EAGVAQSPRYKIIEKRQSVAFWCNPISGHATLYWYQQILGQGPKLLIQFQNNGVVDDSQLPKDRFSAERLKGVDSTLKIQPAKLEDSAVYLCASSWMFSSYNEQFFGPGTRLTVL.

The rearrangement joins TRBV7-2 to TRBJ1-1, with 9 positions matching TRBD1. CDR1 SGHTA and CDR2 FQGNSA come from the germline V gene. This CDR3 has 14 amino acids. V trimming: 7 bases; J trimming: 1 base; junction bases outside the gene matches: 4. DNA for the CDR3: TGTGCCAGCACCTCGGACAGGGGGAACACTGAAGCTTTCTTT. Protein sequence: CASTSDRGNTEAFF.